This is a list of T cell receptor beta chains from one sample in a study of T cell changes during pregnancy in multiple sclerosis. Assay used: immunoSEQ multiplex PCR; TCRdb lists only in-frame clones, some missing. The table includes about 40,000 clones, around 90% detected once. The sequenced sample was CD4+ T cells from peripheral blood mononuclear cells, obtained in the third trimester of pregnancy. Receptors were obtained from a female donor with multiple sclerosis, enrolled in a pregnancy study. Each CDR3 is given with its conserved first and last residue. D genes are given only for firm matches. Clone size is given for some rows only: seen once, a few or many times, or a class if the clone is expanded.

v_call,d_call,j_call,clone_size,cdr3_nt,cdr3_aa
TRBV4-2,TRBD2,TRBJ2-2,.,TGTGCCAGCAGCCAACAAAGCGGGAGGAGTACCGGGGAGCTGTTTTTT,CASSQQSGRSTGELFF
TRBV30,.,TRBJ1-5,.,TGTGCCTGGAGTGGAGGACAGAATCAGCCCCAGCATTTT,CAWSGGQNQPQHF
TRBV27,.,TRBJ1-2,few,TGTGCCAGCAGAGACTACAGCGGGACAAACTATGGCTACACCTTC,CASRDYSGTNYGYTF
TRBV7-9,.,TRBJ1-2,.,TGTGCCAGCAGCCGACCCGGGACATTATTTATTCAGGGCTACACCTTC,CASSRPGTLFIQGYTF
TRBV19,.,TRBJ2-2,.,TGTGCCAGTAGTATAGAGGGGGGTCGGGGAAGGGCCGGGGAGCTGTTTTTT,CASSIEGGRGRAGELFF
TRBV6-1,TRBD1,TRBJ1-1,.,TGTGCCAGCAGATATACAGGGGGCAACACTGAAGCTTTCTTT,CASRYTGGNTEAFF
TRBV10-3,TRBD1,TRBJ1-2,once,TGTGCCATCAGTGAGGAGGGACAGAAATCTAACTATGGCTACACCTTC,CAISEEGQKSNYGYTF
TRBV11-2,TRBD1,TRBJ1-2,.,TGTGCCAGCAGCCGTCGACAGGGGACTAACTATGGCTACACCTTC,CASSRRQGTNYGYTF
TRBV29-1,TRBD1,TRBJ2-3,.,TGCAGCGGGGGACAGGGGGGCACAGATACGCAGTATTTT,CSGGQGGTDTQYF
TRBV6-6,TRBD1,TRBJ2-7,.,TGTGCCAGCAGTCGACAGGGGAGCTCCTACGAGCAGTACTTC,CASSRQGSSYEQYF
TRBV4-3,.,TRBJ1-3,once,TGCGCCAGCAGCTCACAGGGAAACACCATATATTTT,CASSSQGNTIYF
TRBV5-1,TRBD2,TRBJ2-2,.,TGCGCCAGCAGCCCGAAAGGGACTAGCGGGAGCACCGGGGAGCTGTTTTTT,CASSPKGTSGSTGELFF
TRBV5-4,.,TRBJ2-3,.,TGTGCCAGCAGCTTGCGAACTAGCACAGATACGCAGTATTTT,CASSLRTSTDTQYF
TRBV28,TRBD2,TRBJ2-7,.,TGTGCCAGCAGTACCGGGACTAGCGGGTCCTACGAGCAGTACTTC,CASSTGTSGSYEQYF
TRBV9,.,TRBJ2-7,.,TGTGCCAGCAGCGTAGAACTCGGGGGTGCCTACGAGCAGTACTTC,CASSVELGGAYEQYF
TRBV9,TRBD2,TRBJ2-2,.,TGTGCCAGCAGCCCTCAGGTGGGAGGGGCAACCGGGGAGCTGTTTTTT,CASSPQVGGATGELFF
TRBV10-1,TRBD2,TRBJ2-2,once,TGCGCCAGCTCCCAGGCTAGCGGGCTAACCGGGGAGCTGTTTTTT,CASSQASGLTGELFF
TRBV10-1,.,TRBJ2-1,.,TGCGCCAGCAACAGGAATGGGAATGAGCAGTTCTTC,CASNRNGNEQFF
TRBV4-3,TRBD1,TRBJ1-1,.,TGCGCCAGCAGCGCGCTAAAGACAGGGTTAAGTGAAGCTTTCTTT,CASSALKTGLSEAFF
TRBV19,TRBD2,TRBJ2-5,.,TGTGCCAGTACAAAAAGACTCGCGGGAGGGCAAGAGACCCAGTACTTC,CASTKRLAGGQETQYF
TRBV27,TRBD1,TRBJ2-1,.,TGTGCCAGCCTAGGAGGGACAGGTTCCCCCTTGGGCTACAATGAGCAGTTCTTC,CASLGGTGSPLGYNEQFF